Sequencing of this T cell receptor (beta chain) was carried out in a study of T cell responses to AZD1222 COVID-19 vaccine. The study, taken as a whole, reports: Spike was spanned by vaccine-associated CD4 TCRs, with dominance at 160-218 and 743-854. Recipients of AZD1222 seropositive at baseline numbered only six or seven. Donors were mostly white British, more females; clonal diversity possibly underestimated. Repertoire sampling happened only post peak T cell response.

For this clone: No antigen is known for it.

CDR3 size: 13 residues. V gave up 5 bases and J gave up 2 bases, with 9 bases separating them. Germline loops: CDR1 MNHEY, CDR2 SMNVEV (reference sequence). Only in-frame clones appear in the TCRdb table, and some are missing; sequencing was by immunoSEQ multiplex PCR. The sample gives fewer than 150,000 clones, roughly 90% of which show up once; 1.5% to 2% is in the top ten. V and J are TRBV27 and TRBJ2-5; D unclear. Sequenced material: peripheral blood, taken on day 0 of AZD1222 vaccination. The origin of this receptor is an adult in good health. The CDR3 DNA follows: TGTGCCAGCAGTCGACACAATCAAGAGACCCAGTACTTC. It yields the protein CASSRHNQETQYF.